Listed here is a single T cell receptor beta chain. Its antigen is as yet unknown. Germline V lookup: CDR1 GTSNPN, CDR2 SVGIG (reference sequence). The germline V and J ends were trimmed by 0 bases and 3 bases, with 9 bases remaining between them. The CDR3 length is 14 residues. Sequenced by immunoSEQ multiplex PCR; TCRdb stores in-frame clones only, minus some. In the table there are 95,000 to 110,000 clones, about 90% of which are singletons. This sample was included in a study of T cell responses to AZD1222 COVID-19 vaccine. Regarding the study as a whole: Spike-specific TCR breadth and depth grew following two AZD1222 doses.

This TCR was recovered from an adult who received the AZD1222 COVID-19 vaccine. This material consisted of peripheral blood, taken 28 days after the second AZD1222 dose. The chain links TRBV30 to TRBJ1-5; TRBD1 might be the D (6 bases). In nucleotides, the CDR3 is TGTGCCTGGAGTGTGGGACACTCCAATCAGCCCCAGCATTTT. Its protein is CAWSVGHSNQPQHF.